This T cell receptor beta chain was identified in a study of cytomegalovirus exposure and HLA in healthy donors. Study outcomes and limitations: Immune exposure information comprised only CMV serostatus. Segments of the TCR beta V type were, in most cases, productive about 87% or about 30% of the time in an earlier analysis.

PCR amplification relied on 60 Vbeta primers (plus 13 Jbeta primers). Generated by immunoSEQ multiplex PCR, the TCRdb table keeps only in-frame clones and is missing some. Of around 99,000 clones detected, just under 70% appear once; the ten largest clones hold about 5.7%. Donors counted as nominally healthy when sampled, yet unrecorded immune exposures were likely. Remarks on this clone: Its target is unknown.

The sequenced material came from PBMCs. The TCR was taken from a woman aged 70 to 79 in good health and CMV-seropositive.

The CDR3 is CASKSGGSAEAFF. The DNA for the CDR3 is TGTGCCAGCAAATCAGGTGGGTCCGCTGAAGCTTTCTTT. This chain joins TRBV25-1 and TRBJ1-1; D not certain. Germline CDR1 reads MGHDK; CDR2 reads SYGVNS. Trimming removed 7 bases from V and 6 bases from J, with 15 bases in between. The CDR3 has 13 residues.